Each of the 22 T cell receptor beta chains below was sequenced from the same sample in a study of post-analysis software for immune sequencing data. Unique molecular identifiers had been added to the TCR beta cDNA libraries. TCRdb used MiXCR to reprocess the PCR reads, holding one entry per CDR3 protein. There are about 540,000 distinct CDR3 sequences in the sample; 30% to 40% occur only once, and roughly 6% lies in the top ten. These receptors have no identified antigens. General study points: Four to six TRBV segments appeared more often in patients than in controls, and TRBV5-6, TRBV5-1 and TRBV20-1 were among these.

Input material: blood. Receptors were obtained from a girl between 2 and 17 years old with multiple sclerosis.

The chain uses TRBV6-6 and TRBJ1-2; D gene ambiguous. The CDR3 sequence is 15 residues long. Germline CDR1 reads MNHNY; CDR2 reads SVGAGI (reference sequence). V was trimmed by 0 bases and J by 3 bases, leaving 11 bases between them. The CDR3 DNA reads as TGTGCCAGCAGTTACTCAGACCGAGTGGACTATGGCTACACCTTC. Its protein is CASSYSDRVDYGYTF.

The rearrangement joins TRBV3-1 to TRBJ1-1; no clear D. V was cut by 7 bases and J by 4 bases, with 13 bases left in between. CDR1 is LGHDT and CDR2 is YNNKEL in the germline V gene (reference sequence). The CDR3 loop spans 13 amino acids. CDR3 sequence: CASTHGRPTEAFF. For the CDR3, the DNA is TGTGCCAGCACCCACGGGCGGCCCACTGAAGCTTTCTTT.

J is TRBJ2-4 and V is TRBV14, with 7 positions matching TRBD2. The DNA end is more similar to TRBJ2-5, so the J call may be wrong. Looked up from germline, CDR1 is SGHDN and CDR2 is FVKESK. The CDR3 runs to 14 residues. The CDR3: CASSHIGGGETQYF. The CDR3 region has the DNA TGTGCCAGCAGCCACATTGGGGGGGGAGAGACCCAGTACTTC.

The genes are TRBV18 and TRBJ1-2; a weak D match, TRBD1 (5 bases). Trimming removed 5 bases from V and 3 bases from J, with 16 bases in between. The germline CDR1 and CDR2 sequences are KGHSH and LQKENI. CDR3 length: 15 residues. CDR3 loop: CASSSPDSGDYGYTF. CDR3 in DNA: TGTGCCAGCTCAAGCCCAGACAGTGGGGACTATGGCTACACCTTC. Full variable domain (missing parts from reference TRBV18 and TRBJ1-2): NAGVMQNPRHLVRRRGQEARLRCSPMKGHSHVYWYRQLPEEGLKFMVYLQKENIIDESGMPKERFSAEFPKEGPSILRIQQVVRGDSAAYFCASSSPDSGDYGYTFGSGTRLTVV.

Comments on this clonotype: At one end the junction does not follow the germline gene, possibly because of a read error. The chain is built from TRBV6-6 and TRBJ1-1, with TRBD1 matching 7 bases. The V gene's germline CDR1 is MNHNY and CDR2 SVGAGI (reference sequence). This CDR3 contains 17 residues. In DNA form, the CDR3 reads TGTGCCGGCAGTTACTCAGGGGGGGCGTGGGAGAACACTGAAGCTTTCTTT. This codes for CAGSYSGGAWENTEAFF.

This clonotype turned up a few times. The rearrangement links TRBV4-2 to TRBJ2-7; 7 bases fit TRBD1. The germline V gene encodes CDR1 LGHNA and CDR2 YNFKEQ. V dropped 1 base and J dropped 2; count of bases not matched to a gene: 8. The CDR3 spans 16 residues. The CDR3 region has the DNA TGTGCCAGCAGCCAAGGGTTAGGACAGGATCCCTACGAGCAGTACTTC. It translates to CASSQGLGQDPYEQYF.

The CDR3 reads CAISELGGGQETQYF. The DNA of the CDR3 is TGTGCCATCAGTGAGTTAGGCGGGGGGCAAGAGACCCAGTACTTC. The V call is TRBV10-3, the J call TRBJ2-5, with TRBD2 matching 8 bases. Looked up from germline, CDR1 is ENHRY and CDR2 is SYGVKD. V gave up 1 base and J gave up 2 bases; unmatched junction bases: 3. The CDR3 sequence is 15 residues long.

The genes are TRBV12-3 or TRBV12-4 and TRBJ2-7; D unclear. The J call may be in error: the DNA end matches TRBJ2-5 better. This CDR3 contains 12 residues. The CDR3 DNA is TGTGCCAGCAGTTTCCAAATCGGGACCCAGTACTTC. Its translation is CASSFQIGTQYF.

The J gene is TRBJ1-4, the V gene TRBV5-1; 8 bases map to TRBD1. Germline V gene data show CDR1 as SGHRS and CDR2 as YFSETQ. After removal of 4 bases from V and 8 bases from J, the junction contained 7 bases not matched to a gene. The CDR3 runs to 14 residues. As DNA, the CDR3 is TGCGCCAGCAGCACGACAGGGGCGAGAGAAAAACTGTTTTTT. It yields the protein CASSTTGAREKLFF.

This chain links TRBV20-1 with TRBJ1-5, with 8 bases lining up with TRBD1. Germline V gene lookup returns CDR1 DFQATT and CDR2 SNEGSKA (reference sequence). V dropped 4 bases and J dropped 0; count of bases not matched to a gene: 11. The CDR3 totals 17 residues. The CDR3 DNA follows: TGCAGTGCTACCCAGGGGGGACAGGCTAATAGCAATCAGCCCCAGCATTTT. Amino acid sequence: CSATQGGQANSNQPQHF.

This chain uses TRBV9 with TRBJ2-5; TRBD2 agrees at 11 bases. CDR1 is SGDLS and CDR2 is YYNGEE in the germline V gene. The CDR3 is 17 amino acids. The trim removed 0 bases at V and 5 bases at J, leaving 9 bases unmatched. The CDR3 sequence: CASSVDPSGGMSETQYF. The DNA of the CDR3 is TGTGCCAGCAGCGTAGATCCTAGCGGGGGGATGAGTGAGACCCAGTACTTC.

This clonotype was detected only a few times. The rearrangement uses TRBV5-1 and TRBJ1-2; possibly TRBD1 for D (6 bases). Germline lookup yields CDR1 SGHRS and CDR2 YFSETQ. The CDR3 covers 13 residues. Deletions cut 7 bases from V and 4 bases from J, with 14 bases between. The DNA for the CDR3 is TGCGCCAGCCATGACAGGAACTCCTATGGCTACACCTTC. This translates into CASHDRNSYGYTF.

The DNA of the CDR3 is TGTGCCAGCAGGCCTAGCGGGGGGGATTACAATGAGCAGTTCTTC. Encoded protein: CASRPSGGDYNEQFF. The genes are TRBV6-5 and TRBJ2-1, with 12 positions matching TRBD2. Germline lookup yields CDR1 MNHEY and CDR2 SVGAGI. The CDR3 sequence is 15 residues long. V shed 6 bases and J 4 bases; nucleotides not matched to a gene: 4.

The genes are TRBV6-5 and TRBJ2-5, with a possible D match to TRBD2 (6 bases). V was trimmed by 0 bases and J by 1 base, leaving 18 bases between them. Germline V gene sequence: CDR1 MNHEY, CDR2 SVGAGI. This CDR3 is built from 18 residues. The CDR3 here is CASSYSGLASAIQETQYF. For the CDR3, the DNA is TGTGCCAGCAGTTACTCGGGTCTGGCTAGCGCAATCCAAGAGACCCAGTACTTC.

The rearrangement links TRBV5-1 to TRBJ2-5, with 15 positions matching TRBD2. With 4 bases clipped from V and 5 bases from J, the junction kept 6 bases outside the gene matches. The CDR3 consists of 16 residues. The germline V gene encodes CDR1 SGHRS and CDR2 YFSETQ. CDR3 residues: CASSRGLAGGLETQYF. Here the CDR3 DNA reads TGCGCCAGCAGCCGAGGACTAGCGGGGGGGCTGGAGACCCAGTACTTC.

The rearrangement links TRBV9 to TRBJ2-1; 8 bases line up with TRBD1. This CDR3 is built from 16 residues. Germline V CDR1 and CDR2: SGDLS, YYNGEE. The V gene end was trimmed by 0 bases and the J gene end by 8 bases; junction bases not matched to a gene: 10. The CDR3 is CASSVAGGLEGDEQFF. CDR3 DNA: TGTGCCAGCAGCGTAGCAGGGGGCTTGGAGGGCGATGAGCAGTTCTTC.

The sample holds many counts of this clonotype. The chain couples TRBV12-3 or TRBV12-4 to TRBJ2-1, with TRBD1 matching 7 bases. The ends lost 1 base at V and 8 bases at J; junction bases unmatched: 8. The CDR3 covers 15 residues. This chain's CDR3 is CASSLVGGLSDEQFF. DNA of the CDR3: TGTGCCAGCAGTTTAGTAGGGGGCTTAAGCGATGAGCAGTTCTTC.

This clonotype turned up a few times. V usage is TRBV20-1 and J usage is TRBJ1-2; possibly TRBD1 for D (5 bases). Per the germline V gene, CDR1 is DFQATT and CDR2 is SNEGSKA (reference sequence). CDR3 length: 14 amino acids. Trimming stripped 2 bases from V and 0 bases from J, with 10 bases between. CDR3 loop: CSARRADTNYGYTF. For the CDR3, the DNA is TGCAGTGCTAGAAGGGCGGACACTAACTATGGCTACACCTTC.

This clonotype was counted a few times. The chain is built from TRBV15 and TRBJ2-7, with D possibly being TRBD1 (6 bases). The CDR3 is 15 amino acids. Germline CDR1 LNHNV, CDR2 YYDKDF (reference sequence). The V and J ends lost 8 bases and 3 bases respectively, with 20 bases between them. DNA for the CDR3: TGTGCCACCCTGCTGGGGACACCGACGATCTACGAGCAGTACTTC. Its translation is CATLLGTPTIYEQYF.

Only a few counts were recorded for this clonotype. CDR3 loop: CASSYGPGGAPYGYTF. The DNA of the CDR3 is TGTGCCAGCAGTTACGGGCCAGGGGGTGCCCCCTATGGCTACACCTTC. The rearrangement uses TRBV6-7 and TRBJ1-2; 7 nucleotides align to TRBD1. TRBV6-7 is marked as an open reading frame, function uncertain. The CDR3 length is 16 residues. V dropped 2 bases and J dropped 4; count of bases not matched to a gene: 10.

The chain couples TRBV4-1 to TRBJ2-3; D not resolved. From germline, CDR1 is MGHRA and CDR2 YSYEKL. Trimming pared 1 base from V and 2 bases from J, leaving 4 bases between. The CDR3 has 13 residues. In nucleotides, the CDR3 is TGCGCCAGCAGCCAAGTCTACACAGATACGCAGTATTTT. Its translation is CASSQVYTDTQYF.

In its sample, this clonotype was seen a few times. At one end the junction does not follow the germline gene, possibly because of a read error. V usage is TRBV15 and J usage is TRBJ2-5, with a possible D match to TRBD1 (6 bases). The CDR3 has 18 residues. CDR1 is LNHNV and CDR2 is YYDKDF in the germline V gene (reference sequence). This CDR3 reads CATSPRTTDGTNQETRYF. DNA of the CDR3: TGTGCCACCAGCCCACGCACCACTGACGGGACAAACCAAGAGACCCGGTACTTC. The full variable domain, with the rest looked up from reference TRBV15 and TRBJ2-5, is DAMVIQNPRYQVTQFGKPVTLSCSQTLNHNVMYWYQQKSSQAPKLLFHYYDKDFNNEADTPDNFQSRRPNTSFCFLDIRSPGLGDTAMYLCATSPRTTDGTNQETRYFGPGTRLLVL.